This T cell receptor beta chain was sequenced for a study of identical twins. Trimming removed 1 base from V and 9 bases from J, with 13 bases in between. The V gene's germline CDR1 is SGHTA and CDR2 FQGNSA. CDR3 length: 14 residues. This clonotype was seen ten or more times. TCRdb ran MiXCR on the 5' RACE reads and lists one entry per CDR3 protein. This table has about 200,000 distinct CDR3 sequences, approximately 15% appearing once. The data also belong to a second study, concerning T cells expressing NK-cell markers.

The TCR was taken from a woman aged 18-35 years in good health. The J gene is TRBJ2-1, the V gene TRBV7-2, with a tentative D call TRBD2 (6 bases). What was sequenced was CD8+ T cells sorted from blood. The CDR3 sequence: CASSLESYGSEQFF. In DNA, the CDR3 is TGTGCCAGCAGCTTAGAATCATACGGGAGTGAGCAGTTCTTC. The complete variable domain, with remaining parts taken from reference TRBV7-2 and TRBJ2-1, reads GAGVSQSPSNKVTEKGKDVELRCDPISGHTALYWYRQSLGQGLEFLIYFQGNSAPDKSGLPSDRFSAERTGGSVSTLTIQRTQQEDSAVYLCASSLESYGSEQFFGPGTRLTVL.